The sequence of this TCR beta chain was determined in a study of shared clonotypes between healthy human individuals. 200 ng DNA, about 28,000 T cell genomes, went into each sorted-subset replicate PCR. The data were produced by immunoSEQ multiplex PCR, yet TCRdb's version contains in-frame clones alone and is incomplete. The profile shows about 1.5 million clones, about 98% of them singletons. The CDR3 loop spans 18 amino acids. Trimming took 0 bases from V and 0 from J, leaving 15 bases between them. The germline gives CDR1 LNHNV, CDR2 YYDKDF (reference sequence). This TCR came from a man younger than 45 in good health. V and J are TRBV15 and TRBJ1-3; D not resolved. The material sequenced was naive CD4+ T cells sorted from blood. Indicated subset: CD45RA+ positively selected. The DNA for the CDR3 is TGTGCCACCAGCAGAGATTGGGGAACGGGCGGCTCTGGAAACACCATATATTTT. Protein: CATSRDWGTGGSGNTIYF.